The source of this T cell receptor beta chain is a study of cytomegalovirus exposure and HLA in healthy donors. On the study more broadly: An early release of data contained about 85 million unique TCRs, which came from HLA-typed donors. Genotyping of 400 or so donors showed that around 85% belonged to the Caucasian-associated ancestry cluster.

Losses at the gene ends were 4 bases for V and 3 bases for J; bases not matched to a gene: 3. There are 14 residues in the CDR3. Germline-derived CDR1 and CDR2 are MNHNY and SVGAGI (reference sequence). 13 Jbeta primers and 60 Vbeta primers were used for the PCR. This table comes from immunoSEQ multiplex PCR, and its TCRdb copy is limited to in-frame clones, with some not included. The table has tens of thousands of clones, around 80% seen once. Study findings and constraints: Sequencing likely generated an artifact that appeared as a cluster of highly shared sequence variants.

Every donor was a healthy person donating bone marrow. Concerning this clone: Its specificity is unknown.

The chain combines TRBV6-6 with TRBJ1-3; the match to TRBD1 covers 7 bases. Sequencing was carried out using PBMCs. This clonotype originated in a man aged 35 to 55 in good health and CMV-seronegative. CDR3 coding DNA: TGTGCCAGCAGTTCTACAGGGGATGGAAACACCATATATTTT. Translated: CASSSTGDGNTIYF.